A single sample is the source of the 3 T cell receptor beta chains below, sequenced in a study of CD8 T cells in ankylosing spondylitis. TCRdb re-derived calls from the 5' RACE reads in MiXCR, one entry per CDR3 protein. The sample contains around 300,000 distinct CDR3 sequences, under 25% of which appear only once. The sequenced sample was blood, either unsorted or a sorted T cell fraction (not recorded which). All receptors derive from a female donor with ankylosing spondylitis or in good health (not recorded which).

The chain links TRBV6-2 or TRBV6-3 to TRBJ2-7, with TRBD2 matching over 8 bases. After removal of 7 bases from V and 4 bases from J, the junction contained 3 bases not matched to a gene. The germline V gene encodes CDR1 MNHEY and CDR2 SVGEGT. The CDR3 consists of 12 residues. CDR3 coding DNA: TGTGCCAGCATCGGGACTAGTTACGAGCAGTACTTC. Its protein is CASIGTSYEQYF.

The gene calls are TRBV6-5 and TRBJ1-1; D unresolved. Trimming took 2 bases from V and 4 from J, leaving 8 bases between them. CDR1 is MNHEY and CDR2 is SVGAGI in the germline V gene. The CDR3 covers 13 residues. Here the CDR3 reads CASSYRVGTEAFF. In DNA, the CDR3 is TGTGCCAGCAGTTACAGGGTAGGCACTGAAGCTTTCTTT.

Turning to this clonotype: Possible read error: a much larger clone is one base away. The CDR3 DNA is TGCAGCGTTGAATCCGTGGTCGGGGACCTTATTAACATTCAGCACTTC. Its translation: CSVESVVGDLINIQHF. This chain uses TRBV29-1 with TRBJ2-4; D is tentatively TRBD1 or TRBD2 (5 bases each). This CDR3 is 16 amino acids long. Germline CDR1 and CDR2: SQVTM and ANQGSEA.